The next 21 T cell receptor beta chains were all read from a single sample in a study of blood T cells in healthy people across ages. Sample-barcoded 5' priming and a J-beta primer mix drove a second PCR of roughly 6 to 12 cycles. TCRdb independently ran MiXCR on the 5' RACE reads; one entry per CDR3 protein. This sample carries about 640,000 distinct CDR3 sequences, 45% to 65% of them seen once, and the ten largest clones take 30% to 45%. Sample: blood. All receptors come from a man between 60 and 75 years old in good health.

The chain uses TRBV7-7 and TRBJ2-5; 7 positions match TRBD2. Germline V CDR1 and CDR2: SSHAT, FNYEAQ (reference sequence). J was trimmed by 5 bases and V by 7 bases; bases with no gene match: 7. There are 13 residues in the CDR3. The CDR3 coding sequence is TGTGCCAGCACCCCGGGGGGACTCGAGACCCAGTACTTC. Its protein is CASTPGGLETQYF.

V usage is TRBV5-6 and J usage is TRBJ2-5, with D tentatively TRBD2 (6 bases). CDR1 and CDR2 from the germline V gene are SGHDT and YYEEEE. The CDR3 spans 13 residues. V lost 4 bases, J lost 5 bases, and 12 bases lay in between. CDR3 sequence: CASSQRAGETQYF. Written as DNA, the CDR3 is TGTGCCAGCAGCCAGAGGGCGGGGGAGACCCAGTACTTC.

The CDR3 is CASSPLGGGAYEQYF. CDR3 in DNA: TGTGCCAGCAGCCCCCTCGGCGGGGGGGCCTACGAGCAGTACTTC. V usage is TRBV3-1 and J usage is TRBJ2-7; 9 bases map to TRBD2. This CDR3 region has 15 residues. Unmatched junction bases numbered 6, after V lost 4 bases and J lost 2 bases. Germline V gene data show CDR1 as LGHDT and CDR2 as YNNKEL (reference sequence).

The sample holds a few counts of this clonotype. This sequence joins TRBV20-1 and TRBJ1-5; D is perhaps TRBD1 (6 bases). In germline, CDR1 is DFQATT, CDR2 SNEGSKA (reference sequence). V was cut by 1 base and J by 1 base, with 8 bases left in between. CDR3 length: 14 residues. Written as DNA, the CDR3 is TGCAGTGCTAGAGTGGGGGCGAGCAATCAGCCCCAGCATTTT. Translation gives CSARVGASNQPQHF.

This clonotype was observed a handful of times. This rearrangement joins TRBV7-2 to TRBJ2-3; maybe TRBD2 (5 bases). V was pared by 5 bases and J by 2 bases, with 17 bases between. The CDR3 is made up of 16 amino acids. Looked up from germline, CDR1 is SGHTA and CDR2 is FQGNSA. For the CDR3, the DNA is TGTGCCAGCAGCCCAAGGCCCCCCGGGAACACAGATACGCAGTATTTT. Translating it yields CASSPRPPGNTDTQYF.

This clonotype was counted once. The CDR3 is CASSQEGARAREFF. As DNA, the CDR3 is TGCGCCAGCAGCCAAGAGGGGGCGCGCGCTCGGGAGTTCTTC. The chain has TRBV4-1 and TRBJ2-1; a possible D gene is TRBD1 (6 bases). V lost 0 bases and J 14 bases, leaving 17 bases between the germline ends. This CDR3 is 14 amino acids long. From germline, CDR1 is MGHRA and CDR2 YSYEKL.

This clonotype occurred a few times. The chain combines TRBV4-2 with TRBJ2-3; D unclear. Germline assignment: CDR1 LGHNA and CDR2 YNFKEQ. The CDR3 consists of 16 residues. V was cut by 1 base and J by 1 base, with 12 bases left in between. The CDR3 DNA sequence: TGTGCCAGCAGCCAAGTAGTCATCGGAGGCACAGATACGCAGTATTTT. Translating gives CASSQVVIGGTDTQYF.

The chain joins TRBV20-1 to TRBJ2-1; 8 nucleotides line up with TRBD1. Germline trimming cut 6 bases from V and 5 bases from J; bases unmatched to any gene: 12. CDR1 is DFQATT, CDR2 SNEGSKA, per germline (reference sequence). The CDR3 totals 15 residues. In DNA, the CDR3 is TGCAGTGCCTCAAGACGCGACAGGGGACACAATGAGCAGTTCTTC. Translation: CSASRRDRGHNEQFF.

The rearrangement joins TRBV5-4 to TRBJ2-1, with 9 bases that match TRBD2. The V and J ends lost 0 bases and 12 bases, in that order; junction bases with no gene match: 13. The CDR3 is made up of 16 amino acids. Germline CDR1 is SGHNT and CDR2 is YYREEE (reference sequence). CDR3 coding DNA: TGTGCCAGCAGCTTGGACTCCTCCGCGGGGGGGCCGGGGCAGTTCTTC. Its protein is CASSLDSSAGGPGQFF.

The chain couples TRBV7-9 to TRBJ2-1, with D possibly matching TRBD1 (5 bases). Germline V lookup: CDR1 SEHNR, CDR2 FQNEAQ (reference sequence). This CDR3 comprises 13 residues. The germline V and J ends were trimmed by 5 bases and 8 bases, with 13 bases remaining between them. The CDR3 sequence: CASSLTLGDEQFF. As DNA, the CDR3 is TGTGCCAGCAGCCTGACCCTAGGGGATGAGCAGTTCTTC.

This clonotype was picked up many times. CDR3 region: CASSQLGQGREQFF. The CDR3 nucleotides are TGCGCCAGCAGCCAACTGGGACAGGGGCGTGAGCAGTTCTTC. The V call is TRBV4-1, the J call TRBJ2-1; 10 bases match TRBD1. After removal of 2 bases from V and 9 bases from J, the junction contained 4 bases not matched to a gene. Germline CDR1 MGHRA, CDR2 YSYEKL. This CDR3 has 14 amino acids.

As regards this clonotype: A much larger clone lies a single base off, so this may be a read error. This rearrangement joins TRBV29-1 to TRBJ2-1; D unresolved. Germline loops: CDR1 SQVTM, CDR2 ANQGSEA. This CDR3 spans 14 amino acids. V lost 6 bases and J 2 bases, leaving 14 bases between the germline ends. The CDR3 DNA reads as TGCAGCGTCGCCTTCCAGGCGGCCTACAATGAGCAGTTCTTC. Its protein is CSVAFQAAYNEQFF.

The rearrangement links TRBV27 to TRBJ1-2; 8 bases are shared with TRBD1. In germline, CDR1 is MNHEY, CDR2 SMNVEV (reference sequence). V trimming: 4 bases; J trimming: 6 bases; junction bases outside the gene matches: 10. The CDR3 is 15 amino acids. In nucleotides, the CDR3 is TGTGCCAGCAGTTCGACAGGGGATTCAGGCCATGGCTACACCTTC. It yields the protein CASSSTGDSGHGYTF.

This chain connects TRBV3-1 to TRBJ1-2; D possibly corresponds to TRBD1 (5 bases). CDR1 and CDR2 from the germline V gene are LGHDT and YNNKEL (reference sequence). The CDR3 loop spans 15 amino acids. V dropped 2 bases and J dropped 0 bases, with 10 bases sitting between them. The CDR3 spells CASSQKGRANYGYTF. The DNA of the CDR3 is TGTGCCAGCAGCCAAAAGGGGAGGGCTAACTATGGCTACACCTTC.

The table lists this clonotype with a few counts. CDR3 sequence: CSARGPGQRYNSPLHF. The CDR3 nucleotides are TGCAGTGCTAGAGGCCCGGGACAGCGCTATAATTCACCCCTCCACTTT. The V and J genes are TRBV20-1 and TRBJ1-6; TRBD1 aligns across 7 bases. CDR1 DFQATT and CDR2 SNEGSKA come from the germline V gene (reference sequence). CDR3 length: 16 amino acids. The V segment lost 1 base and the J segment 3 bases; nucleotides outside the gene matches: 6.

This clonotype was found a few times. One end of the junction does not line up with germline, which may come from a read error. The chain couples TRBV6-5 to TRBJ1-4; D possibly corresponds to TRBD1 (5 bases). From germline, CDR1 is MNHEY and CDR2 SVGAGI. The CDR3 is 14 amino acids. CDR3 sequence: CASSGTLTNEKLFF. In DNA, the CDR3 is TGTGCTAGCAGCGGGACTCTGACTAATGAAAAACTGTTTTTT.

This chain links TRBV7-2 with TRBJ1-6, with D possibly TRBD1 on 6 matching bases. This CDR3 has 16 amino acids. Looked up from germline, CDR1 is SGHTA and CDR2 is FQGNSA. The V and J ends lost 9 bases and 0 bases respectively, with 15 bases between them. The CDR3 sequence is CASRHTGSSYNSPLHF. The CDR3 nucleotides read TGTGCCAGTAGGCATACAGGGAGCTCCTATAATTCACCCCTCCACTTT.

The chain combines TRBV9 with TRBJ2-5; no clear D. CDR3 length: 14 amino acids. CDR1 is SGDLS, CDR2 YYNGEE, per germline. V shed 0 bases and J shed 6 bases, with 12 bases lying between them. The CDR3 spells CASSVAGSRKTQYF. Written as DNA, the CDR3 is TGTGCCAGCAGCGTAGCGGGCTCTCGGAAGACCCAGTACTTC.

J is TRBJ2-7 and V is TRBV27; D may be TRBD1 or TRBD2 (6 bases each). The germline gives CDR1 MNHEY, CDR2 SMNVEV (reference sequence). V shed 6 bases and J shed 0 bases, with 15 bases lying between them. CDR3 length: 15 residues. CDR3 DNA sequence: TGTGCCAGCAGCTCTACAGGGAGGAGCTCCTACGAGCAGTACTTC. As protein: CASSSTGRSSYEQYF.

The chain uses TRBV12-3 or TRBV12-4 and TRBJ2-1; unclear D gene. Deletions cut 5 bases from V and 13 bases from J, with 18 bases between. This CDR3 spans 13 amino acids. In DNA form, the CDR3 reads TGTGCCAGCAGTGTAGAGTCTCGAGAGACCCAGTTCTTC. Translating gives CASSVESRETQFF.

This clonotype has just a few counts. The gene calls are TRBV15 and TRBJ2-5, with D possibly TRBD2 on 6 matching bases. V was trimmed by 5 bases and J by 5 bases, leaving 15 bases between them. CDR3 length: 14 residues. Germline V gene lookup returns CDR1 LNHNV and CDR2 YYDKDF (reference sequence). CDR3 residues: CATSLGGALETQYF. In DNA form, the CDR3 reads TGTGCCACCAGCCTCGGCGGGGCGCTTGAGACCCAGTACTTC.